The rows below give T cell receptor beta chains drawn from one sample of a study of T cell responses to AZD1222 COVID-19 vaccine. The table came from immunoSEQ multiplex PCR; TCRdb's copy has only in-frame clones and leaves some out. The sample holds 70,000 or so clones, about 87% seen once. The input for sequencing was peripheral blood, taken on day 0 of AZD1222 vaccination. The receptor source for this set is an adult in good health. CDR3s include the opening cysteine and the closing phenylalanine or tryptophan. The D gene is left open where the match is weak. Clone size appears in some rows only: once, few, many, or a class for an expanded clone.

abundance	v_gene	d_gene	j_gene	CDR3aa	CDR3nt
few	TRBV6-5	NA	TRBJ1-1	CASTRVNTEAFF	TGTGCCAGTACCAGGGTAAACACTGAAGCTTTCTTT
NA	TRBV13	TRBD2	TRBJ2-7	CASRLAGASYEQYF	TGTGCCAGCAGGCTAGCGGGAGCGTCTTACGAGCAGTACTTC
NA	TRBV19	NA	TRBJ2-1	CASTVGYNEQFF	TGTGCCAGTACAGTGGGATACAATGAGCAGTTCTTC
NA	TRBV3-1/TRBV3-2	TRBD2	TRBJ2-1	CASSQNGGGSSYNEQFF	TGTGCCAGCAGCCAAAATGGGGGAGGGAGCTCCTACAATGAGCAGTTCTTC
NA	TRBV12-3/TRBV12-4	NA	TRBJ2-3	CASSLLATDTQYF	TGTGCCAGCAGTTTGCTAGCCACAGATACGCAGTATTTT
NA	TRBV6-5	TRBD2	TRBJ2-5	CASSYTSGSLETQYF	TGTGCCAGCAGTTATACTAGCGGGAGTTTAGAGACCCAGTACTTC
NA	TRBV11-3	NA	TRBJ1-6	CAKGPGESPLHF	TGTGCCAAGGGGCCAGGGGAGTCACCCCTCCACTTT
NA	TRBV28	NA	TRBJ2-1	CASTEPAISANEQFF	TGTGCCAGCACCGAACCCGCCATTTCAGCCAATGAGCAGTTCTTC
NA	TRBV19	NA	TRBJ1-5	CASSAPDRTLQYHQPQHF	TGTGCCAGTAGTGCCCCGGACAGAACACTCCAGTACCATCAGCCCCAGCATTTT
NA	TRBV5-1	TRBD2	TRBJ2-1	CASSLIAGSYNEQFF	TGCGCCAGCAGCCTAATAGCGGGAAGCTACAATGAGCAGTTCTTC
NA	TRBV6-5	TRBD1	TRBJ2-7	CASRQAGGNYEQYF	TGTGCCAGCAGGCAGGCAGGGGGAAACTACGAGCAGTACTTC
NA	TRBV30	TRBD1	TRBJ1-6	CACGQGSGNNSPLHF	TGTGCCTGCGGACAGGGGTCAGGGAATAATTCACCCCTCCACTTT
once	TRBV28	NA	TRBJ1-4	CASRQEGSNEKLFF	TGTGCCAGCAGACAGGAGGGTTCTAATGAAAAACTGTTTTTT
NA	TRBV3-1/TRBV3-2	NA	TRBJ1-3	CASSQAGGDTIYF	TGTGCCAGCAGCCAAGCGGGGGGGGACACCATATATTTT
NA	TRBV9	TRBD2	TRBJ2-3	CASSVYSGGAPDTQYF	TGTGCCAGCAGCGTATATAGCGGGGGGGCCCCAGATACGCAGTATTTT
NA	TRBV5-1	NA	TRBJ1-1	CASSLNPENTEAFF	TGCGCCAGCAGCTTGAATCCAGAAAACACTGAAGCTTTCTTT
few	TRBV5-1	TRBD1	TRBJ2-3	CASSRDRGTDTQYF	TGCGCCAGCAGCCGGGACAGGGGGACAGATACGCAGTATTTT
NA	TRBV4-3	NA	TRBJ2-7	CASSQWDGSSYEQYF	TGCGCCAGCAGCCAATGGGACGGGAGCTCCTACGAGCAGTACTTC
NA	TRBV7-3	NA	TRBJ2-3	CASSSGQYATTDTQYF	TGTGCCAGCAGCTCAGGACAGTACGCAACCACAGATACGCAGTATTTT
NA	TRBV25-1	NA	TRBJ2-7	CASSGDTYYEQYF	TGTGCCAGCAGTGGGGACACCTACTACGAGCAGTACTTC
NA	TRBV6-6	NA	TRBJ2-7	CASSDRSISYEQYF	TGTGCCAGCTCTGACAGGTCTATCTCCTACGAGCAGTACTTC
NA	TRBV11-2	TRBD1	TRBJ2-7	CASSKRQGNEQYF	TGTGCCAGCAGCAAGCGACAGGGTAACGAGCAGTACTTC
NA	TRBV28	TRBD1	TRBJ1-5	CASSLQGQGDQPQHF	TGTGCCAGCAGTTTGCAAGGACAGGGGGATCAGCCCCAGCATTTT
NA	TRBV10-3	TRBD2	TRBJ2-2	CAISAGGLTGELFF	TGTGCCATCAGCGCGGGGGGGCTCACCGGGGAGCTGTTTTTT
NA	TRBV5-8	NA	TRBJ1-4	CAIAKSPHQGPATNEKLFF	TGTGCCATTGCAAAATCGCCACACCAGGGGCCCGCAACTAATGAAAAACTGTTTTTT
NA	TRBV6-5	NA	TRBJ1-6	CASSRIRGNSPLHF	TGTGCCAGCAGTCGAATCAGGGGTAATTCACCCCTCCACTTT
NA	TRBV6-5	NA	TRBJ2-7	CASSYGTALLPNEQYF	TGTGCCAGCAGCTACGGGACGGCGCTCCTACCGAACGAGCAGTACTTC
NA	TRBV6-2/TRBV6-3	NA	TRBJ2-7	CASSYSNLPGAHEQYF	TGTGCCAGCAGTTACTCGAACCTACCAGGGGCACACGAGCAGTACTTC
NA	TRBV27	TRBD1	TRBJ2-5	CASSLLGGPGQQETQYF	TGTGCCAGCAGTTTATTAGGGGGCCCGGGACAGCAAGAGACCCAGTACTTC
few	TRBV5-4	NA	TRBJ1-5	CASSPGPGTNGDQPQHF	TGTGCCAGCAGCCCTGGGCCCGGGACAAACGGCGATCAGCCCCAGCATTTT
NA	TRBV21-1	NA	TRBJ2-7	CASRWGPSASSYEQYF	TGTGCCAGCAGATGGGGACCTAGCGCGAGCTCCTACGAGCAGTACTTC
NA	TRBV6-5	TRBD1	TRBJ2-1	CASPRDRPNNEQFF	TGTGCCAGCCCAAGGGACAGGCCCAACAATGAGCAGTTCTTC
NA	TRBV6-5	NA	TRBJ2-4	CASSLTGPGAKNIQYF	TGTGCCAGCAGTTTGACAGGACCAGGGGCCAAAAACATTCAGTACTTC
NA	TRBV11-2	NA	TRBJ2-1	CASSPRDKNYNEQFF	TGTGCCAGCAGCCCCCGGGACAAAAATTACAATGAGCAGTTCTTC
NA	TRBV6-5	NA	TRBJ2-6	CASSYSVFPGANVLTF	TGTGCCAGCAGTTACTCGGTATTTCCTGGGGCCAACGTCCTGACTTTC
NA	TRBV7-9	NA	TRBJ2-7	CASSYDPRGSYEQYF	TGTGCCAGCAGTTATGACCCGAGGGGCTCCTACGAGCAGTACTTC
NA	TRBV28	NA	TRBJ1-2	CASSLRGFSANTF	TGTGCCAGCAGTCTTAGGGGATTCTCAGCCAACACCTTC